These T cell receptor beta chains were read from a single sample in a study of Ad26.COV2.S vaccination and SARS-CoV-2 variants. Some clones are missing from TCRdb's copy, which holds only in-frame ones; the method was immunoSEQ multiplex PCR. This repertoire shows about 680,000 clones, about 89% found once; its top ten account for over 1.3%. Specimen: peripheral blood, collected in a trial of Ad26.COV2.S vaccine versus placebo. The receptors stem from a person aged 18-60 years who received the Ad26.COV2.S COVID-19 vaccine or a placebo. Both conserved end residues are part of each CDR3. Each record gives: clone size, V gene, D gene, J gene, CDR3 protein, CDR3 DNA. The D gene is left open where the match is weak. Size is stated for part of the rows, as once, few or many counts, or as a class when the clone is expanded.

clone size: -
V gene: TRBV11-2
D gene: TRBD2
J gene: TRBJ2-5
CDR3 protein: CASSLDWGGRPIETQYF
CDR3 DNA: TGTGCCAGCAGCTTAGATTGGGGCGGGAGGCCAATAGAGACCCAGTACTTC

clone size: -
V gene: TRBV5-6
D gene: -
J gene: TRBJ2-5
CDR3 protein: CASSIRQLGGETQYF
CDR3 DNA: TGTGCCAGCAGCATACGACAGTTAGGAGGAGAGACCCAGTACTTC

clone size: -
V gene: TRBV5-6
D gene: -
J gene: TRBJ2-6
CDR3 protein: CASSLKGRGTGANVLTF
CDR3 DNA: TGTGCCAGCAGCTTGAAGGGCAGGGGAACTGGGGCCAACGTCCTGACTTTC

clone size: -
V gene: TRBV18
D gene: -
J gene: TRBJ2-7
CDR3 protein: CASSPTGSPYEQYF
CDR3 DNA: TGTGCCAGCTCACCTACAGGGTCCCCCTACGAGCAGTACTTC

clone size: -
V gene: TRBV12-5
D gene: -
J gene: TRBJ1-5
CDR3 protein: CASGSDSLGPQHF
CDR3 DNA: TGTGCTAGTGGTTCTGACAGCCTAGGGCCCCAGCATTTT

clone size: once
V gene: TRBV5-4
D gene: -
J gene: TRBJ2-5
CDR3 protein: CASSLTNQETQYF
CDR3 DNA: TGTGCCAGCAGCTTGACCAACCAAGAGACCCAGTACTTC

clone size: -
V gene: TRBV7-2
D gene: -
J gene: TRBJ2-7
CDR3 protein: CASSLDYRSYEQYF
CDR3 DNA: TGTGCCAGCAGCTTAGACTACCGCTCCTACGAGCAGTACTTC

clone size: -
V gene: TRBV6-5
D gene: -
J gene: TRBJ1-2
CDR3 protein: CASSYSRFLGPYGYTF
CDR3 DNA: TGTGCCAGCAGTTACTCCCGGTTCCTAGGGCCCTATGGCTACACCTTC

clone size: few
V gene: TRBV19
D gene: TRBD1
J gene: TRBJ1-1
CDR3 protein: CASSIDAGTANTEAFF
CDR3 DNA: TGTGCCAGTAGTATAGATGCCGGGACAGCGAACACTGAAGCTTTCTTT

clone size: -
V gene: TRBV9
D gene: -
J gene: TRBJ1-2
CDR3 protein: CASSVLTGAYGYTF
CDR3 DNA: TGTGCCAGCAGCGTTCTGACGGGAGCCTATGGCTACACCTTC

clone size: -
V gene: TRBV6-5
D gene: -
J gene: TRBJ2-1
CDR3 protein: CASRRDDEQFF
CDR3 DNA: TGTGCCAGCCGGAGGGATGATGAGCAGTTCTTC

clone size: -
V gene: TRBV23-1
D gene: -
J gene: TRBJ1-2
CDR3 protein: CASSQSIPLGGLKSYGYTF
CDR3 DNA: TGCGCCAGCAGTCAATCGATCCCCCTTGGGGGACTAAAGAGTTATGGCTACACCTTC

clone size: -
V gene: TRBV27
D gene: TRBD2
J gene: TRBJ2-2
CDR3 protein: CASSLRGGGELFF
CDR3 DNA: TGTGCCAGCAGTTTACGGGGGGGCGGGGAGCTGTTTTTT

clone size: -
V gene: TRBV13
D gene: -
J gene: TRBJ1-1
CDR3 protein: CASRLGTDMNTEAFF
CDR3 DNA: TGTGCCAGCAGACTCGGGACGGACATGAACACTGAAGCTTTCTTT

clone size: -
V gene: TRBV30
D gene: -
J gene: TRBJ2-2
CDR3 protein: CAWTGFTGELFF
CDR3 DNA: TGTGCCTGGACAGGGTTCACCGGGGAGCTGTTTTTT

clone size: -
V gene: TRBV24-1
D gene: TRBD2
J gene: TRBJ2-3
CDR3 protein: CATSDPRGGTDTQYF
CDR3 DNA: TGTGCCACCAGTGACCCCCGGGGGGGCACAGATACGCAGTATTTT